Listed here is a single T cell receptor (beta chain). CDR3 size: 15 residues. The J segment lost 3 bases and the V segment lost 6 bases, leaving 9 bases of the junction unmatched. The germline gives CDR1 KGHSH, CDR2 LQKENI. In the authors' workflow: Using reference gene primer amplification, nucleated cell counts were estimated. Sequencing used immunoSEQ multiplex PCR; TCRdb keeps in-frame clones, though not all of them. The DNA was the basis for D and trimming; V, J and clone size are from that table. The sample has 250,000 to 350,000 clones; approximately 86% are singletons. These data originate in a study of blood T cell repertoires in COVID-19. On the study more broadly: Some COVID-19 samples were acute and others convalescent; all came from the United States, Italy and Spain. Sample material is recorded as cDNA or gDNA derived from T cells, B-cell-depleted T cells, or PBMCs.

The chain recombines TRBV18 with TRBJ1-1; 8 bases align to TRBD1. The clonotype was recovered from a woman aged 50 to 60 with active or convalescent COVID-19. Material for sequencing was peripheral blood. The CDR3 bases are TGTGCCAGCTCCCCTAGGACAGGGCACGACACTGAAGCTTTCTTT. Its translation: CASSPRTGHDTEAFF.